The rows below give T cell receptor beta chains drawn from one sample of a study of PD-L1 blockade in urothelial cancer. Clones were sequenced by immunoSEQ multiplex PCR, and TCRdb holds only the in-frame ones, with some missing. The sample records approximately 40,000 clones, around nine tenths being singletons. The sample consisted of PBMCs, taken around atezolizumab (anti-PD-L1) treatment. These receptors were taken from a man aged 55 to 70 with urothelial cancer. Each CDR3 is given with its conserved first and last residue. D genes are given only for firm matches. Size tells how often a clone was seen (once, few, many) or the class of an expanded clone, and some rows leave it out.

v_call	clone_size	j_call	d_call	cdr3_aa	cdr3_nt
TRBV10-3	NA	TRBJ2-2	NA	CAISASRVGTGELFF	TGTGCCATCAGTGCTTCCAGGGTCGGCACCGGGGAGCTGTTTTTT
TRBV5-1	few	TRBJ1-1	NA	CASSPTRRSTEAFF	TGCGCCAGCAGCCCAACGAGGCGAAGCACTGAAGCTTTCTTT
TRBV5-4	few	TRBJ1-1	NA	CASSHMNTEAFF	TGTGCCAGCAGCCACATGAACACTGAAGCTTTCTTT
TRBV18	NA	TRBJ2-5	TRBD1	CASSPTGQMETQYF	TGTGCCAGCTCACCGACAGGGCAAATGGAGACCCAGTACTTC
TRBV19	NA	TRBJ1-2	NA	CASLTGHLANYGYTF	TGTGCCAGTTTAACGGGACACCTTGCTAACTATGGCTACACCTTC
TRBV5-1	NA	TRBJ1-6	TRBD1	CASSAGTGTNSPLHF	TGCGCCAGCAGCGCCGGGACAGGAACTAATTCACCCCTCCACTTT
TRBV10-3	NA	TRBJ1-3	TRBD1	CAIQWGQETGNTIYF	TGTGCCATTCAGTGGGGACAGGAGACTGGAAACACCATATATTTT
TRBV6-5	NA	TRBJ1-1	NA	CATKGVNTEAFF	TGTGCCACAAAAGGAGTGAACACTGAAGCTTTCTTT
TRBV5-8	NA	TRBJ2-1	NA	CASSIARRREQFF	TGTGCCAGCAGCATTGCTCGGAGAAGGGAGCAGTTCTTC
TRBV5-4	NA	TRBJ2-1	NA	CASSLLALPTYNEQFF	TGTGCCAGCAGCTTATTGGCACTACCAACCTACAATGAGCAGTTCTTC
TRBV7-6	NA	TRBJ2-1	TRBD2	CASSSLAGPYNEQFF	TGTGCCAGCAGCTCCTTAGCGGGCCCCTACAATGAGCAGTTCTTC
TRBV5-1	NA	TRBJ1-1	NA	CASSLGGMRNTEAFF	TGCGCCAGCAGCTTGGGAGGTATGAGGAACACTGAAGCTTTCTTT
TRBV6-6	NA	TRBJ1-2	NA	CASSSEGGYTF	TGTGCCAGCAGTTCGGAGGGTGGCTACACCTTC
TRBV18	NA	TRBJ2-6	TRBD1	CASFLTGSIANVLTF	TGTGCCAGCTTCCTGACAGGGTCAATTGCCAACGTCCTGACTTTC
TRBV5-4	NA	TRBJ1-2	TRBD1	CASSSGQHYGYTF	TGTGCCAGCAGCTCGGGACAGCACTATGGCTACACCTTC
TRBV18	NA	TRBJ2-7	NA	CASSPTYSYEQYF	TGTGCCAGCTCACCAACCTACTCCTACGAGCAGTACTTC
TRBV18	NA	TRBJ1-3	NA	CASSPSQGQGTGNTIYF	TGTGCCAGCTCCCCATCACAAGGGCAGGGCACCGGAAACACCATATATTTT
TRBV5-1	NA	TRBJ2-3	NA	CASSLTDTQYF	TGCGCCAGCAGCTTGACTGATACGCAGTATTTT
TRBV19	once	TRBJ1-1	NA	CASSMGGRTAFF	TGTGCCAGTAGTATGGGAGGGAGGACGGCTTTCTTT
TRBV2	NA	TRBJ1-5	NA	CASSEARGVVGQPQHF	TGTGCCAGCAGTGAAGCCCGCGGGGTGGTAGGACAGCCCCAGCATTTT
TRBV5-4	NA	TRBJ2-1	TRBD1	CASSLGATGGAEQFF	TGTGCCAGCAGCTTGGGAGCGACAGGGGGGGCCGAGCAGTTCTTC
TRBV5-1	NA	TRBJ1-1	TRBD1	CASSTTGWTEAFF	TGCGCCAGCAGCACGACAGGGTGGACTGAAGCTTTCTTT
TRBV5-4	once	TRBJ2-3	NA	CASRGSAETSTDTQYF	TGTGCCAGCAGGGGTTCGGCGGAGACTAGCACAGATACGCAGTATTTT
TRBV2	NA	TRBJ1-1	TRBD1	CASTLDRVSRYGEAFF	TGTGCCAGCACCCTCGACAGGGTCTCGCGGTACGGAGAAGCTTTCTTT
TRBV5-6	few	TRBJ1-1	NA	CASSLIGRYTEAFF	TGTGCCAGCAGCTTGATCGGTCGGTACACTGAAGCTTTCTTT
TRBV19	NA	TRBJ1-3	NA	CASAERGSLISGNTIYF	TGTGCCAGTGCCGAAAGGGGGTCCCTTATCTCTGGAAACACCATATATTTT
TRBV4-2	once	TRBJ2-3	TRBD2	CASSPRASGINTQYF	TGTGCCAGCAGCCCGAGGGCTAGCGGCATTAATACGCAGTATTTT
TRBV30	NA	TRBJ2-7	TRBD1	CAWSRETSGTEAYEQYF	TGTGCCTGGAGTAGAGAGACCTCGGGGACAGAAGCCTACGAGCAGTACTTC
TRBV5-1	NA	TRBJ2-2	NA	CASSRFLNTGELFF	TGCGCCAGCAGCCGTTTCCTGAACACCGGGGAGCTGTTTTTT
TRBV2	NA	TRBJ1-2	TRBD1	CASGGRDRLFGYTF	TGTGCCAGTGGGGGCCGGGACAGGCTTTTCGGCTACACCTTC
TRBV5-1	once	TRBJ1-2	NA	CASSLALQGLTYTF	TGCGCCAGCAGCTTGGCCTTGCAGGGATTGACCTACACCTTC
TRBV28	NA	TRBJ2-7	NA	CASSFDLGYEQYF	TGTGCCAGCAGTTTTGATCTCGGCTACGAGCAGTACTTC
TRBV7-8	NA	TRBJ2-1	TRBD2	CASRESGTSGVSSYNEQFF	TGTGCCAGCAGAGAATCCGGGACTAGCGGGGTGAGCTCCTACAATGAGCAGTTCTTC
TRBV30	NA	TRBJ1-5	NA	CAWSQGNGNQPQHF	TGTGCCTGGAGCCAGGGAAACGGCAATCAGCCCCAGCATTTT
TRBV5-1	NA	TRBJ1-4	TRBD1	CASSLLGQRNEKLFF	TGCGCCAGCAGCTTGTTGGGACAGCGAAATGAAAAACTGTTTTTT
TRBV30	NA	TRBJ1-1	NA	CAWDSEAEAFF	TGTGCCTGGGACAGCGAAGCTGAAGCTTTCTTT
TRBV5-1	NA	TRBJ2-7	TRBD1	CASSRRTGSYEQYF	TGCGCCAGCAGCCGAAGGACAGGCAGCTACGAGCAGTACTTC
TRBV7-8	NA	TRBJ1-1	NA	CASVEAGATEAFF	TGTGCCAGCGTCGAGGCAGGGGCCACTGAAGCTTTCTTT
TRBV5-4	NA	TRBJ2-5	NA	CASSPAGLETQYF	TGTGCCAGCAGCCCCGCGGGTTTGGAGACCCAGTACTTC
TRBV11-2	NA	TRBJ1-4	NA	CASSRVRNEKLFF	TGTGCCAGCAGCCGTGTGAGAAATGAAAAACTGTTTTTT
TRBV30	few	TRBJ1-6	TRBD1	CAWRVRQGNSPLHF	TGTGCCTGGAGGGTCAGACAGGGAAACTCACCCCTCCACTTT
TRBV6-1	NA	TRBJ1-2	NA	CASSRRQDLGGYTF	TGTGCCAGCAGTCGCCGACAGGATCTTGGAGGCTACACCTTC